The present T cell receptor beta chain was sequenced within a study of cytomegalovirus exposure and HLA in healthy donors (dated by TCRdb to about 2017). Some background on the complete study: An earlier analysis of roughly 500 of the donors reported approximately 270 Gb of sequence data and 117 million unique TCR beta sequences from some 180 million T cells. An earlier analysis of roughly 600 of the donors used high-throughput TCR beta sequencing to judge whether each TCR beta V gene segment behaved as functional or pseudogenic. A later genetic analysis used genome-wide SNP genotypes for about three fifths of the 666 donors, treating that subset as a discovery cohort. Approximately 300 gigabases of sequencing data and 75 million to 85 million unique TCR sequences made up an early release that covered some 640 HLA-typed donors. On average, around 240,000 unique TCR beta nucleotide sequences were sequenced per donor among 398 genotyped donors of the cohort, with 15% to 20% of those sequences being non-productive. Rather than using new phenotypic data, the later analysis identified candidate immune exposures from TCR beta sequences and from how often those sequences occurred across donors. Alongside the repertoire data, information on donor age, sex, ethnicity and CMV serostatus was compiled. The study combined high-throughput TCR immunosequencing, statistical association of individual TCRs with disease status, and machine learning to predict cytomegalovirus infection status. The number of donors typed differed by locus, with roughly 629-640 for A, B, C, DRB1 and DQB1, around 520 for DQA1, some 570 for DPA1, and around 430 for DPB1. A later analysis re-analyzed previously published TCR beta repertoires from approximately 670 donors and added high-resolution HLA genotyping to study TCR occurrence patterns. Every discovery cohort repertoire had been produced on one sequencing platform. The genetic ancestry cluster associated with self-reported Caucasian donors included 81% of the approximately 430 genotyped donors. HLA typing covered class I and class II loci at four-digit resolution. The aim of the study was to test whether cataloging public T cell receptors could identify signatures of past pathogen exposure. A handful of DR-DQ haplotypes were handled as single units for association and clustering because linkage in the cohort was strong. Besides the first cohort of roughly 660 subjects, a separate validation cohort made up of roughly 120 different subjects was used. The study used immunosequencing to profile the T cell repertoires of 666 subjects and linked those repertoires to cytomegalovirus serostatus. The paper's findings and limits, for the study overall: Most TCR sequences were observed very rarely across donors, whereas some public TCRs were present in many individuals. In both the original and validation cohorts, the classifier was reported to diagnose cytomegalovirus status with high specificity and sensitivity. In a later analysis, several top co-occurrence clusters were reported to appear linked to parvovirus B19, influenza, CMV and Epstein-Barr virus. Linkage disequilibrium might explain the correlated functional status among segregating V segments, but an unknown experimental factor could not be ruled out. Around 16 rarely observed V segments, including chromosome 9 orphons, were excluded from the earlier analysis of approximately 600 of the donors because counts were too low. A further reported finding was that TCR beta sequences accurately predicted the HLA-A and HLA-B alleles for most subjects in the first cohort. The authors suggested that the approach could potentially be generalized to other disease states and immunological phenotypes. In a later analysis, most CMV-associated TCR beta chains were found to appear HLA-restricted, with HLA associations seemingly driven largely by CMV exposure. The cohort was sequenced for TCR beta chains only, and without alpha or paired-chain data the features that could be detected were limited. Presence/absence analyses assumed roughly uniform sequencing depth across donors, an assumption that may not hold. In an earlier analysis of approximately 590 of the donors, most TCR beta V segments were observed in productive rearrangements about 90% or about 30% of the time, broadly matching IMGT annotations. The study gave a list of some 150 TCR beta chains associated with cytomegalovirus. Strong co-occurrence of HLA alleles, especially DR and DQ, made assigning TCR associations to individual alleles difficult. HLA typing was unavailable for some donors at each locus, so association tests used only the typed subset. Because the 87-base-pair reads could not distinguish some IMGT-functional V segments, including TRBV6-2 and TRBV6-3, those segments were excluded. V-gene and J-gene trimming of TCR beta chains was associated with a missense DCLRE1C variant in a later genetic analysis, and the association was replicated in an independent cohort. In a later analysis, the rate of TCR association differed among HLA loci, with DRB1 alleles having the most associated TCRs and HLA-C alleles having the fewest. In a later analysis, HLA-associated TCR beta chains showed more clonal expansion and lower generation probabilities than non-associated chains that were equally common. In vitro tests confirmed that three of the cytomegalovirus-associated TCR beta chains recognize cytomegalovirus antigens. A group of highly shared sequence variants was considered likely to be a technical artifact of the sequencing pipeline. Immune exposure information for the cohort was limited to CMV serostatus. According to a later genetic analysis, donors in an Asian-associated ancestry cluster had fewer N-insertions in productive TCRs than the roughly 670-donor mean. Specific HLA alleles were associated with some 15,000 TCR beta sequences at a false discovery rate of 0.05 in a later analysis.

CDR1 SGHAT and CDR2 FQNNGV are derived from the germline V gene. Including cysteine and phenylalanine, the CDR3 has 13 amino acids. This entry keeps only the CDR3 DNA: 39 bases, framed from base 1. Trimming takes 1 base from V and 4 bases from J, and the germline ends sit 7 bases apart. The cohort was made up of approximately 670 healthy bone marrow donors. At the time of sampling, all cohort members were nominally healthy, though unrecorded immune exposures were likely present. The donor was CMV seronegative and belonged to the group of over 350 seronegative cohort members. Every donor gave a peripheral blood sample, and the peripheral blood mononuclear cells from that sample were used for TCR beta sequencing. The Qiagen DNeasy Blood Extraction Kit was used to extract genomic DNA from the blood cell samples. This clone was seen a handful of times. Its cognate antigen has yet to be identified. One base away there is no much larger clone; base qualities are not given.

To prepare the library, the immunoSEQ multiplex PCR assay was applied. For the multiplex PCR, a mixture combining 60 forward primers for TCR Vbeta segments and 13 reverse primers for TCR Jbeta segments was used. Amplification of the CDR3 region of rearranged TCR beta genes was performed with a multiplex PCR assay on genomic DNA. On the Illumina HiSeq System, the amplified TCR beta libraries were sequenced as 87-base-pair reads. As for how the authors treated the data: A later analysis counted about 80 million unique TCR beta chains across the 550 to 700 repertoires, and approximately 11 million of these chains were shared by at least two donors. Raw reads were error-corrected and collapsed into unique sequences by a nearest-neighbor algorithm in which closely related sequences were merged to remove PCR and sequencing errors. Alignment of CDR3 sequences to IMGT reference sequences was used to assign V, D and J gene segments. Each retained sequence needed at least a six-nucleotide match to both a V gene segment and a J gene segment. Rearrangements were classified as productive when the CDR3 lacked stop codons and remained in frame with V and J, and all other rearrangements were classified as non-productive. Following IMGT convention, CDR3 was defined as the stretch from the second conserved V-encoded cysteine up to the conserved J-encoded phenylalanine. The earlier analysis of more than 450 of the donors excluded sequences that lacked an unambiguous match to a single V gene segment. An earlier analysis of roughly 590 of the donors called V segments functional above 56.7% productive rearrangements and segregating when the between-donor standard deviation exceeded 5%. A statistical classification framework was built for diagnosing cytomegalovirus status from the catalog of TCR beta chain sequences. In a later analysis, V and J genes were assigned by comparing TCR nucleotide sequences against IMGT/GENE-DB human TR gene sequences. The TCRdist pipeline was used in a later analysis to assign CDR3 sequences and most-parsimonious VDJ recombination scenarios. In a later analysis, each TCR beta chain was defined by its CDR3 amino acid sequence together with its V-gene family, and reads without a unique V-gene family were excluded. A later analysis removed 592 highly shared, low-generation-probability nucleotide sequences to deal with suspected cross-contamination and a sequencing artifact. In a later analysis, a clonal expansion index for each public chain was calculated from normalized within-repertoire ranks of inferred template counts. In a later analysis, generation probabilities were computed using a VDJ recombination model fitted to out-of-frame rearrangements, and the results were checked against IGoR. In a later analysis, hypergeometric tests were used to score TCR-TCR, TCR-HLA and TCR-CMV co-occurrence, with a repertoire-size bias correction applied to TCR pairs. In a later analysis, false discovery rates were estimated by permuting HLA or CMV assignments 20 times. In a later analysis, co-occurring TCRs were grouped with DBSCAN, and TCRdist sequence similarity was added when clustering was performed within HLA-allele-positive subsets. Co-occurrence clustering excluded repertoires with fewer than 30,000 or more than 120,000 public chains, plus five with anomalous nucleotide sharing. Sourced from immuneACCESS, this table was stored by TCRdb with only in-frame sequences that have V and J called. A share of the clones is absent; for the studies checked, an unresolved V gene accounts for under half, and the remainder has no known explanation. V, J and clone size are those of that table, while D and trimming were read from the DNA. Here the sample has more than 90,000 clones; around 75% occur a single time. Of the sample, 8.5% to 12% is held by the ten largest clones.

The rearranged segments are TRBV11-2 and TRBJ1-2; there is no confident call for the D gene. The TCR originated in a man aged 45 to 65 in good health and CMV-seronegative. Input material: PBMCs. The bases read TGTGCCAGCAGCTTAGCTCCACTCTATGGCTACACCTTC. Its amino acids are CASSLAPLYGYTF. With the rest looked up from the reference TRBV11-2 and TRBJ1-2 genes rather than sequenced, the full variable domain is EAGVAQSPRYKIIEKRQSVAFWCNPISGHATLYWYQQILGQGPKLLIQFQNNGVVDDSQLPKDRFSAERLKGVDSTLKIQPAKLEDSAVYLCASSLAPLYGYTFGSGTRLTVV.